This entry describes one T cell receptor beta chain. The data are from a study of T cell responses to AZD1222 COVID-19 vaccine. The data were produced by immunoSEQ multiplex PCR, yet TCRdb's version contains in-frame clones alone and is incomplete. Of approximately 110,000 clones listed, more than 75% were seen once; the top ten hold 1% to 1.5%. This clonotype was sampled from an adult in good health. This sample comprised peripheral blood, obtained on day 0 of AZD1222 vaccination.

This chain's CDR3 is CASSQGLIPGDYGYTF. In nucleotides, the CDR3 is TGTGCCAGCTCACAGGGACTTATCCCAGGGGACTATGGCTACACCTTC. The genes are TRBV18 and TRBJ1-2; D is possibly TRBD1 (6 bases). This CDR3 comprises 16 residues. From germline, CDR1 is KGHSH and CDR2 LQKENI. V lost 4 bases and J lost 3, with 18 bases in between.